This T cell receptor beta chain was profiled in a study of cytotoxic CD8 clonotypes in ibrutinib-treated CLL. Study-level background: Of the patients, 11 were relapsed/refractory, some 15 treatment-naive and about 17 IGHV unmutated. Patients attained some 24 partial and 2 complete responses; at median approximately 68 months, around 14 remained remitted while roughly 12 progressed. Points from the study as a whole: At the start, clonality exceeded age-matched healthy donors and followed circulating CD8+ T-cell counts. A rise in clonality was seen at ibrutinib response, and a fall back toward baseline was seen at progression.

This table comes from immunoSEQ multiplex PCR, and its TCRdb copy is limited to in-frame clones, with some not included. Among around 140,000 clones, approximately 83% were seen once, and the ten largest hold roughly 1.9%. CDR1 and CDR2 (germline): SGHTA, FQGTGA. The CDR3 has 15 residues. Unmatched junction bases numbered 6, after V lost 5 bases and J lost 2 bases. Details on this clone: What it binds is unknown.

This rearrangement joins TRBV7-3 to TRBJ1-5; TRBD1 agrees at 7 bases. The specimen comprised PBMCs, sampled after 24 months of ibrutinib treatment. This receptor was taken from a human donor with chronic lymphocytic leukemia. The CDR3 DNA is TGTGCCAGCAGCATAGGGGGCTTGGGCAATCAGCCCCAGCATTTT. Protein product: CASSIGGLGNQPQHF.